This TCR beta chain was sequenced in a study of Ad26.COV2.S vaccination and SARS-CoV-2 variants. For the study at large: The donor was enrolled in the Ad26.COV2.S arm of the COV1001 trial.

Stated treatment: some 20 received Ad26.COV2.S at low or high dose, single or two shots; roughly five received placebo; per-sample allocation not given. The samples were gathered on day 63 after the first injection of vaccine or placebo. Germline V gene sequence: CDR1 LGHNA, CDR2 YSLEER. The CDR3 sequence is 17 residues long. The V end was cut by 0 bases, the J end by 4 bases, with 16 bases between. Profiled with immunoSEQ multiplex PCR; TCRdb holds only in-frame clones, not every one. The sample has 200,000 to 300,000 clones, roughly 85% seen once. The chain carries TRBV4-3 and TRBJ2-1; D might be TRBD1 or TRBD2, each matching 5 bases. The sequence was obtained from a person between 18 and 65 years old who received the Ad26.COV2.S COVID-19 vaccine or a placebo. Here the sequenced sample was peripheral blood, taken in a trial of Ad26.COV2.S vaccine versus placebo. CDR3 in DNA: TGCGCCAGCAGCCAAGAGCGCGGCGGAGAGGGGTACAATGAGCAGTTCTTC. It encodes CASSQERGGEGYNEQFF.